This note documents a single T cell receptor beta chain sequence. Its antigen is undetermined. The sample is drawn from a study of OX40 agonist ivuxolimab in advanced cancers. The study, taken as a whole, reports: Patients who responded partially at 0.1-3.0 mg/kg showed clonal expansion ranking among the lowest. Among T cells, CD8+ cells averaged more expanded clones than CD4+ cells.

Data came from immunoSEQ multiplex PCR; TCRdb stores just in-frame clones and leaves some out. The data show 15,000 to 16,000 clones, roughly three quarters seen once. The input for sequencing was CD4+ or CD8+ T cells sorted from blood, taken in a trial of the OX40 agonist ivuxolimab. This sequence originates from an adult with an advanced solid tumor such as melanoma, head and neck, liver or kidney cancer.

The CDR3 protein is CASSLSSSGSSSYNEQFF. Written as DNA, the CDR3 is TGTGCCAGCAGTTTATCGTCGTCGGGGAGTAGCTCCTACAATGAGCAGTTCTTC. The chain couples TRBV27 to TRBJ2-1; D may be TRBD2 (5 bases). The germline V and J ends were trimmed by 0 bases and 0 bases, with 15 bases remaining between them. The CDR3 runs to 18 residues. The V gene's germline CDR1 is MNHEY and CDR2 SMNVEV (reference sequence).